The 24 T cell receptor beta chains presented below share a single source sample, sequenced in a study of neoadjuvant nivolumab and ipilimumab in lung cancer. TCRdb keeps only in-frame clones here, not all; method: immunoSEQ multiplex PCR. The sample contains 25,000 to 30,000 clones, roughly 76% of which appear only once. This sample comprised tumor tissue, obtained after neoadjuvant nivolumab, alone or with ipilimumab, at or shortly before surgery. The receptor source for this set is an adult with non-small cell lung cancer.

The chain is built from TRBV2 and TRBJ1-1; D is unclear. The CDR3 is 13 amino acids. V was cut by 2 bases and J by 0 bases, with 4 bases left in between. Germline CDR1 SNHLY, CDR2 FYNNEI. DNA of the CDR3: TGTGCCAGCAGTGAAACAGTGAACACTGAAGCTTTCTTT. Its translation: CASSETVNTEAFF.

This clone was seen a few times. The chain has TRBV5-1 and TRBJ1-2, with a tentative D call TRBD1 (6 bases). Germline assignment: CDR1 SGHRS and CDR2 YFSETQ. The V end lost 0 bases, the J end lost 4 bases, and 10 bases lay between the germline ends. This CDR3 has 14 residues. The CDR3 region is CASSLAGGPYGYTF. CDR3 coding DNA: TGCGCCAGCAGCTTGGCCGGGGGGCCCTATGGCTACACCTTC.

V and J are TRBV18 and TRBJ2-3; D might be TRBD1 (6 bases). Germline-derived CDR1 and CDR2 are KGHSH and LQKENI. V lost 4 bases and J lost 6, with 20 bases in between. The CDR3 consists of 16 residues. CDR3 DNA: TGTGCCAGCTCACGATCGCAGGGGATGGTAGCGGATACGCAGTATTTT. Translated: CASSRSQGMVADTQYF.

This clone came up a few times. The chain recombines TRBV5-1 with TRBJ1-1; a weak D match, TRBD1 (6 bases). The CDR3 loop spans 15 amino acids. The germline V gene encodes CDR1 SGHRS and CDR2 YFSETQ. The V end was cut by 0 bases, the J end by 8 bases, with 17 bases between. CDR3 sequence reads: CASSLGGGTKREAFF. Here the CDR3 DNA reads TGCGCCAGCAGCTTGGGAGGCGGGACAAAACGAGAAGCTTTCTTT.

V usage is TRBV18 and J usage is TRBJ1-2, with 8 bases fitting TRBD1. Trimming removed 3 bases from V and 5 bases from J; junction bases left unmatched: 5. This CDR3 comprises 14 residues. Germline V gene lookup returns CDR1 KGHSH and CDR2 LQKENI. The CDR3 protein is CASSPDRVLYGYTF. The DNA of the CDR3 is TGTGCCAGCTCACCGGACAGGGTGCTATATGGCTACACCTTC.

The V and J genes are TRBV9 and TRBJ2-1; TRBD2 matches at 9 bases. This CDR3 is 15 amino acids long. V trimming: 0 bases; J trimming: 3 bases; junction bases outside the gene matches: 1. Germline assignment: CDR1 SGDLS and CDR2 YYNGEE. The CDR3 DNA reads as TGTGCCAGCAGCGTAGTGCGGGGGGGCTACAATGAGCAGTTCTTC. This codes for CASSVVRGGYNEQFF.

The genes are TRBV9 and TRBJ1-2; D is undetermined. CDR3 length: 11 residues. Per the germline V gene, CDR1 is SGDLS and CDR2 is YYNGEE. The germline V and J ends were trimmed by 6 bases and 6 bases, with 9 bases remaining between them. CDR3 amino acids: CASTTGHGYTF. The CDR3 region has the DNA TGTGCCAGCACCACGGGTCATGGCTACACCTTC.

The chain employs TRBV7-8 and TRBJ2-3; D remains unclear. This CDR3 comprises 16 residues. Trimming shortened V by 0 bases and J by 3 bases, and 13 bases separated the two germline ends. Germline V gene data show CDR1 as SGHVS and CDR2 as FQNEAQ. The CDR3 DNA is TGTGCCAGCAGCTTAGCTGCGCCGACAACTACAGATACGCAGTATTTT. Its translation: CASSLAAPTTTDTQYF.

The CDR3 reads CASSLGGDTQYF. The CDR3 region has the DNA TGTGCCAGCAGCTTAGGCGGAGATACGCAGTATTTT. The rearrangement uses TRBV5-6 and TRBJ2-3; the D is unclear. Germline V lookup: CDR1 SGHDT, CDR2 YYEEEE. The V end was cut by 2 bases, the J end by 5 bases, with 6 bases between. The CDR3 covers 12 residues.

The chain carries TRBV6-5 and TRBJ2-1, with 8 bases matching TRBD2. CDR1 and CDR2 (germline): MNHEY, SVGAGI. J gave up 4 bases and V 5 bases, and 7 bases lay outside the gene matches. CDR3 length: 15 residues. Here the CDR3 DNA reads TGTGCCAGCAGTAGCCGGGGGGGGGCTTACAATGAGCAGTTCTTC. Translating gives CASSSRGGAYNEQFF.

The chain employs TRBV28 and TRBJ1-1; the D gene is possibly TRBD1 (5 bases). The V end was cut by 5 bases, the J end by 0 bases, with 19 bases between. This CDR3 has 17 residues. Per the germline V gene, CDR1 is MDHEN and CDR2 is SYDVKM. Written as DNA, the CDR3 is TGTGCCAGCAGTCCTTGGGACGGCCGAGTTATGAACACTGAAGCTTTCTTT. Its translation is CASSPWDGRVMNTEAFF.

The chain carries TRBV6-6 and TRBJ1-2; 8 bases line up with TRBD1. The V segment lost 4 bases and the J segment 7 bases; nucleotides outside the gene matches: 11. Germline V gives CDR1 MNHNY, CDR2 SVGAGI (reference sequence). There are 15 residues in the CDR3. The CDR3 bases are TGTGCCAGCAGTTTCGATCAGGACAGGGTCGGTGGCTACACCTTC. Translating gives CASSFDQDRVGGYTF.

This clone came up a few times. The chain recombines TRBV7-3 with TRBJ2-3; the D gene is possibly TRBD2 (5 bases). Germline-derived CDR1 and CDR2 are SGHTA and FQGTGA. The CDR3 is 13 amino acids. With 6 bases removed from V and 2 bases from J, the gap between germline ends came to 9 bases. In DNA form, the CDR3 reads TGTGCCAGCAGTCACGACTACACAGATACGCAGTATTTT. Amino acid sequence: CASSHDYTDTQYF. Using reference TRBV7-3 and TRBJ2-3 for the parts outside the CDR3, the full variable domain is GAGVSQTPSNKVTEKGKYVELRCDPISGHTALYWYRQSLGQGPEFLIYFQGTGAADDSGLPNDRFFAVRPEGSVSTLKIQRTERGDSAVYLCASSHDYTDTQYFGPGTRLTVL.

V gene TRBV7-9 combines with J gene TRBJ2-3, with a weak D call TRBD2 (6 bases). Germline V gene lookup returns CDR1 SEHNR and CDR2 FQNEAQ (reference sequence). V was shortened by 5 bases and J by 3 bases, with 18 bases between the two germline ends. CDR3 length equals 16 residues. The CDR3 coding sequence is TGTGCCAGCAGCCAGGGCTTGGGGGGAAGGACAGATACGCAGTATTTT. Translation gives CASSQGLGGRTDTQYF.

V gene TRBV6-5 combines with J gene TRBJ1-1; D possibly corresponds to TRBD1 (5 bases). Per germline, CDR1 MNHEY and CDR2 SVGAGI. This CDR3 spans 16 amino acids. The germline V and J ends were trimmed by 0 bases and 0 bases, with 11 bases remaining between them. CDR3 bases: TGTGCCAGCAGTTACTCGGCAGGGTTTATGAACACTGAAGCTTTCTTT. This gives the protein CASSYSAGFMNTEAFF.

This sequence joins TRBV18 and TRBJ1-1; a weak D match, TRBD1 (5 bases). Germline CDR1 is KGHSH and CDR2 is LQKENI. The CDR3 totals 14 residues. V lost 0 bases, J lost 7 bases, and 12 bases lay in between. CDR3 bases: TGTGCCAGCTCACCACCCGGAGAAAGGGGTGAAGCTTTCTTT. It encodes CASSPPGERGEAFF.

The chain carries TRBV7-8 and TRBJ2-1, with TRBD1 matching over 7 bases. The V gene's germline CDR1 is SGHVS and CDR2 FQNEAQ. The junction had 8 bases not matched to a gene; V was cut back by 7 bases and J by 2 bases. The CDR3 has 15 residues. The CDR3 here is CASTIGQAPYNEQFF. CDR3 nucleotides: TGTGCCAGCACCATAGGACAGGCTCCCTACAATGAGCAGTTCTTC.

This chain links TRBV2 with TRBJ2-2, with D maybe TRBD1 (5 bases). The germline CDR1 and CDR2 sequences are SNHLY and FYNNEI. V was clipped by 1 base and J by 6 bases, with 9 bases between them. The CDR3 is made up of 14 amino acids. The CDR3 region is CASSEVGHAGELFF. The CDR3 nucleotides read TGTGCCAGCAGTGAAGTAGGACACGCCGGGGAGCTGTTTTTT.

The chain recombines TRBV7-2 with TRBJ1-2; 7 bases agree with TRBD1. This CDR3 is 15 amino acids long. With 4 bases clipped from V and 2 bases from J, the junction kept 7 bases outside the gene matches. Germline loops: CDR1 SGHTA, CDR2 FQGNSA. The CDR3 DNA is TGTGCCAGCAGCTCCCGGCCGGGACAGAACTATGGCTACACCTTC. Protein: CASSSRPGQNYGYTF.

This chain links TRBV10-3 with TRBJ2-7; 7 bases map to TRBD1. Trimming cost V 2 bases and J 2 bases; bases outside gene matches: 9. The CDR3 length is 16 residues. Germline V gene sequence: CDR1 ENHRY, CDR2 SYGVKD. This CDR3 reads CAISEGTARDPYEQYF. CDR3 nucleotides: TGTGCCATCAGTGAGGGGACAGCCAGAGACCCCTACGAGCAGTACTTC.

A few counts support this clone. The gene calls are TRBV19 and TRBJ2-7; 12 positions match TRBD2. This CDR3 region has 14 residues. CDR1 is LNHDA and CDR2 is SQIVND in the germline V gene (reference sequence). Losses at the gene ends were 5 bases for V and 3 bases for J; bases not matched to a gene: 2. As DNA, the CDR3 is TGTGCCAGTAGTCGGACTAGCGGGGACTACGAGCAGTACTTC. Protein sequence: CASSRTSGDYEQYF.

The chain employs TRBV5-1 and TRBJ1-3; no reliable D call. V lost 0 bases, J lost 0 bases, and 10 bases lay in between. The CDR3 is made up of 16 amino acids. CDR1 and CDR2 from the germline V gene are SGHRS and YFSETQ. CDR3 DNA sequence: TGCGCCAGCAGCTTGGGCGGTCCCACCTCTGGAAACACCATATATTTT. Protein: CASSLGGPTSGNTIYF. The variable domain in full, completed from reference TRBV5-1 and TRBJ1-3, reads KAGVTQTPRYLIKTRGQQVTLSCSPISGHRSVSWYQQTPGQGLQFLFEYFSETQRNKGNFPGRFSGRQFSNSRSEMNVSTLELGDSALYLCASSLGGPTSGNTIYFGEGSWLTVV.

V usage is TRBV5-1 and J usage is TRBJ2-7; TRBD1 matches 9 bases. CDR1 is SGHRS, CDR2 YFSETQ, per germline. CDR3 length: 14 residues. V trimming: 2 bases; J trimming: 1 base; junction bases outside the gene matches: 1. The DNA for the CDR3 is TGCGCCAGCAGCTTCGGGACAGGGTCCTACGAGCAGTACTTC. Encoded protein: CASSFGTGSYEQYF. Full variable domain (remainder filled in from reference TRBV5-1 and TRBJ2-7): KAGVTQTPRYLIKTRGQQVTLSCSPISGHRSVSWYQQTPGQGLQFLFEYFSETQRNKGNFPGRFSGRQFSNSRSEMNVSTLELGDSALYLCASSFGTGSYEQYFGPGTRLTVT.

This clone was picked up one time. The V gene is TRBV5-4, the J gene TRBJ2-3, with TRBD2 matching 8 bases. V trimming: 5 bases; J trimming: 5 bases; junction bases outside the gene matches: 7. CDR3 length equals 14 residues. Germline CDR1 is SGHNT and CDR2 is YYREEE (reference sequence). CDR3 in amino acids: CASRPAGEGDTQYF. CDR3 nucleotides: TGTGCCAGCAGGCCAGCGGGGGAAGGAGATACGCAGTATTTT.